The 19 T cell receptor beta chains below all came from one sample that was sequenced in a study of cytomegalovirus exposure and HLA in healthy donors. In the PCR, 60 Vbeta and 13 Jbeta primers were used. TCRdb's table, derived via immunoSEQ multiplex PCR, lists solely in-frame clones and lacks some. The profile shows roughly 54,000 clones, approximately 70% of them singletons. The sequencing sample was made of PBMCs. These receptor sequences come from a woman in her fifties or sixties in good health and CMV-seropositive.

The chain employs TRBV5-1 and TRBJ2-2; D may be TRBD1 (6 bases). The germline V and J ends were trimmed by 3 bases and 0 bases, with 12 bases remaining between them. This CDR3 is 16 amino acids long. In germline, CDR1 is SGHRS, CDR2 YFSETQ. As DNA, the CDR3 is TGCGCCAGCAGCTCGACAGGTCACGCGAACACCGGGGAGCTGTTTTTT. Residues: CASSSTGHANTGELFF.

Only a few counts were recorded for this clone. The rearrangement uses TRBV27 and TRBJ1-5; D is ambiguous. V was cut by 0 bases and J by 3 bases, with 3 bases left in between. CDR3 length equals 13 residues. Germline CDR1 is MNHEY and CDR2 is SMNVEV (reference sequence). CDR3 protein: CASSLSANQPQHF. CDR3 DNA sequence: TGTGCCAGCAGTTTATCAGCCAATCAGCCCCAGCATTTT.

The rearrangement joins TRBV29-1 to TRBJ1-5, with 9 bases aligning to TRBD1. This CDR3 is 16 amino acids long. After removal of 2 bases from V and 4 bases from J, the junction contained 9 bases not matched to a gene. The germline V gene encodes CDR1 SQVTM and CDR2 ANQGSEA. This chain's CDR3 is CSVERNSGTGNQPQHF. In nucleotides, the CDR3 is TGCAGCGTTGAACGAAATTCCGGGACAGGGAATCAGCCCCAGCATTTT. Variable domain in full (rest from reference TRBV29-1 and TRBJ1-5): SAVISQKPSRDICQRGTSLTIQCQVDSQVTMMFWYRQQPGQSLTLIATANQGSEATYESGFVIDKFPISRPNLTFSTLTVSNMSPEDSSIYLCSVERNSGTGNQPQHFGDGTRLSIL.

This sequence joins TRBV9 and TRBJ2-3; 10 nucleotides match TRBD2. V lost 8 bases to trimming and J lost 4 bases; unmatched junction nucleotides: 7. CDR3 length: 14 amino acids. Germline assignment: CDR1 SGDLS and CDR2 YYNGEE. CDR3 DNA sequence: TGTGCCAGTACCCAGCGGGGGGGTTCAGATACGCAGTATTTT. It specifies CASTQRGGSDTQYF.

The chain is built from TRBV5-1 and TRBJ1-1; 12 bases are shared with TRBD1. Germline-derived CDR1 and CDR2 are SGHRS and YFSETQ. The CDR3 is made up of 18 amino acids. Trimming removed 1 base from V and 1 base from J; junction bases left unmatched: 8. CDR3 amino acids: CASSLRGTGGNWNTEAFF. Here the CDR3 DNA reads TGCGCCAGCAGCTTGAGAGGGACAGGGGGCAATTGGAACACTGAAGCTTTCTTT.

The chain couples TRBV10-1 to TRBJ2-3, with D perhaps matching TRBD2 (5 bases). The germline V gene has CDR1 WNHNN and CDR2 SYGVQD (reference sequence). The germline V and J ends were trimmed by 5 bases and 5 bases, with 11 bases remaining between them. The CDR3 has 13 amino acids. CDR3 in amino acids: CASSRTRGDTQYF. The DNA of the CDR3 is TGCGCCAGCAGTCGTACCCGGGGAGATACGCAGTATTTT.

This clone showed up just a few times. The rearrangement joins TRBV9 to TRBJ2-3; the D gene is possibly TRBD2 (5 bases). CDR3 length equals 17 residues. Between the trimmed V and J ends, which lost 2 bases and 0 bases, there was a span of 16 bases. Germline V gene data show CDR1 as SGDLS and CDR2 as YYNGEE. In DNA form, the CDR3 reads TGTGCCAGCAGCGTGGCCGGACTCGGATCTAGCACAGATACGCAGTATTTT. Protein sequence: CASSVAGLGSSTDTQYF.

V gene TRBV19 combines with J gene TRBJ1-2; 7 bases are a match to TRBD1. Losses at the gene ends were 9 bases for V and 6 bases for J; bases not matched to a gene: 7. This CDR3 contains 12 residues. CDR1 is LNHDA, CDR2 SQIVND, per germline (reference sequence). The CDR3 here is CASNDRDNGYTF. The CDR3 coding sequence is TGTGCCAGCAACGACAGGGATAATGGCTACACCTTC.

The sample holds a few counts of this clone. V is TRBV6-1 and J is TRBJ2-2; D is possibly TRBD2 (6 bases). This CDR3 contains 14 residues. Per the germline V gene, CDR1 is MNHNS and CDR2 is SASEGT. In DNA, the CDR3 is TGTGGATCTTCGTTGGGGGGGAACACCGGGGAGCTGTTTTTT. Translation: CGSSLGGNTGELFF.

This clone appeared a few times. DNA for the CDR3: TGTGCCAGCAGCGTAGAAGGGGGGACAGGGGGCGAGACCCAGTACTTC. It codes for CASSVEGGTGGETQYF. The chain recombines TRBV9 with TRBJ2-5; 12 nucleotides line up with TRBD1. The CDR3 length is 16 residues. Germline loops: CDR1 SGDLS, CDR2 YYNGEE. V was clipped by 0 bases and J by 5 bases; unmatched bases: 5.

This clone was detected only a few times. The CDR3 DNA reads TGCAGCGTTTCGGGACTAGCGGGGCCCACAGATACGCAGTATTTT. Translated: CSVSGLAGPTDTQYF. The chain employs TRBV29-1 and TRBJ2-3; 13 nucleotides line up with TRBD2. The CDR3 consists of 15 residues. V was pared by 5 bases and J by 2 bases, with 4 bases of the junction left unmatched. The V gene's germline CDR1 is SQVTM and CDR2 ANQGSEA.

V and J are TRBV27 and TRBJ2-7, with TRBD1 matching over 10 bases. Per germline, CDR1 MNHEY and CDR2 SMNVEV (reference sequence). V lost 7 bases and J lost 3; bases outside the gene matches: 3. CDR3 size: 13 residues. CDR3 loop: CASIRTGGYEQYF. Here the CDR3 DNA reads TGTGCCAGCATTAGGACAGGGGGCTACGAGCAGTACTTC.

CDR3 coding DNA: TGTGCCAGCAAGGAGGCTAGCGGGGGCCGGAAGCAGTTCTTC. This sequence encodes CASKEASGGRKQFF. The rearrangement joins TRBV6-5 to TRBJ2-1; TRBD2 matches 10 bases. CDR1 is MNHEY, CDR2 SVGAGI, per germline. The CDR3 is 14 amino acids. V trimming: 7 bases; J trimming: 11 bases; junction bases outside the gene matches: 11.

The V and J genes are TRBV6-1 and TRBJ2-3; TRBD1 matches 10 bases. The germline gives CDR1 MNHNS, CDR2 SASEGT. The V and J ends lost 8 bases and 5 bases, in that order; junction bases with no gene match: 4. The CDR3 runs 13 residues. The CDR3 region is CASDRGLGDTQYF. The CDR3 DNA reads TGTGCCAGCGACAGGGGGCTCGGAGATACGCAGTATTTT.

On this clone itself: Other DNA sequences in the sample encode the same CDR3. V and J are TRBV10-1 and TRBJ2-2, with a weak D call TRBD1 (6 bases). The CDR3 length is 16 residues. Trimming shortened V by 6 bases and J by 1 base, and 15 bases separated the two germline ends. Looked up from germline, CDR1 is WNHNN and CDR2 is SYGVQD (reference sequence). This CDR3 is CASSQRTAVNTGELFF. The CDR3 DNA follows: TGCGCCAGCAGCCAAAGGACAGCTGTGAACACCGGGGAGCTGTTTTTT.

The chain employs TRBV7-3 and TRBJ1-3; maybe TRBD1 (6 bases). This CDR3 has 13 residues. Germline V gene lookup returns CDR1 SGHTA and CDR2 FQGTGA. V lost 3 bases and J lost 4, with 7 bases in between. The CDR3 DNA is TGTGCCAGCAGCTTTGACAGGGGAAACACCATATATTTT. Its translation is CASSFDRGNTIYF.

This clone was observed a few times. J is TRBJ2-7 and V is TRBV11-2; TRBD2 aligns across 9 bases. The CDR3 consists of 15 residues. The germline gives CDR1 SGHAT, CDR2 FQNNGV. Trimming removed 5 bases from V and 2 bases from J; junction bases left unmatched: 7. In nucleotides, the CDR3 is TGTGCCAGCAGCCCCGGGGCGGGGGGGCCCTACGAGCAGTACTTC. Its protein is CASSPGAGGPYEQYF.

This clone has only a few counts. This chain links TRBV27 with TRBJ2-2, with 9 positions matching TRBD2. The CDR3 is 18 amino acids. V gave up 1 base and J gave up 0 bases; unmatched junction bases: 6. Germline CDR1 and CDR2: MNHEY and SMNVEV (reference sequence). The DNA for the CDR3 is TGTGCCAGCAGTTTATTGCGGGGGGGCCCTACGAACACCGGGGAGCTGTTTTTT. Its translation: CASSLLRGGPTNTGELFF.

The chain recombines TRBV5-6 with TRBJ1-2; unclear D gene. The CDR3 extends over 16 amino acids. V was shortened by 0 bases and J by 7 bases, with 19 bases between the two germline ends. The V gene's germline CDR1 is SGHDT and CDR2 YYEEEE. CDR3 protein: CASSLDPESIYGGYTF. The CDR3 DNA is TGTGCCAGCAGCTTGGACCCAGAAAGTATTTATGGTGGCTACACCTTC.